This T cell receptor beta chain stems from a study of CD8+CD57+ T cells in acquired aplastic anemia (dated by TCRdb to 2017 to 2018). Background on the whole study: On average, sorted CD4+ and CD8+ cells yielded approximately 3 ug of extracted DNA, with a range of about 0.17 to 27.4 ug. For healthy donor samples, the average read count was about 10.8 million for CD4+ cells and 11 million to 14 million for CD8+ cells.

Profiling of TCR beta VDJ combinations and CDR3 sequences used genomic DNA as the template. TCR repertoire sequencing was run on an Illumina HiSeq 2000. The authors' analysis ran thus. TRBV/TRBJ rearrangement plots, CDR3 size and DJ length profiles, and Simpson's diversity index were used to assess repertoires. Whichever DNA sequence was most abundant in the deep sequencing data was defined as the immunodominant clone. CDR3 amino acid sequences were screened for sharing across subjects and compared with published repertoires and the VDJdb database. The raw public data were reprocessed by TCRdb itself: fastp quality trimming at Q25, MiXCR clonotype calling, in-frame beta chains only. Records with the same CDR3 protein are collapsed into one entry carrying the most frequent genes and DNA. TCRdb's processing, not the authors' own work, is the source of the V and J calls. This sample lists tens of thousands of distinct CDR3 sequences; more than 75% were detected once. The top ten clonotypes cover 20% to 25% of the sample.

The study deep-sequenced TCR repertoires of sorted CD4+ and CD8+ blood T cells from severe aplastic anemia patients and healthy subjects. Ficoll-Paque density gradient centrifugation was used to isolate peripheral blood mononuclear cells. Before DNA extraction, CD4+ and CD8+ T cells were sorted with FACS or magnetic beads. What the authors observed across the whole study: Approximately 31 CD8+ CDR3 sequences were found in both patients and controls but appeared to be highly expressed in patients and within the immunodominant clones of the patients. Between patients and healthy controls, no significant difference in CD8+ Simpson's diversity was found (P=0.060).

On this clonotype: Its recognized antigen is unknown. No qualities accompany the bases; no much larger clone lies one base away.

Trimming costs V 0 bases and J 5 bases, and their ends lie 12 bases apart. The germline V gene (reference sequence) specifies SGHNT as CDR1 and YYREEE as CDR2. Including cysteine and phenylalanine, the CDR3 has 15 amino acids. The read is trimmed to its CDR3 DNA, 45 bases read in frame from base 1. This sequence was found in a human donor in good health, serving as a control. Rearrangement joined TRBV5-4 to TRBJ2-1, with the D gene not confidently named. Sequenced input: sorted CD4+, CD8+, or CD8+CD57+ T cells (not recorded which) from PBMCs. The CDR3 reads CASSLGLLAHNEQFF. DNA sequence: TGTGCCAGCAGCTTGGGACTCTTGGCCCACAATGAGCAGTTCTTC.